The rows below give T cell receptor beta chains drawn from one sample of a study of blood T cells in healthy people across ages. A single record per CDR3 protein comes from TCRdb applying MiXCR to the 5' RACE reads. The table records roughly 720,000 distinct CDR3 sequences, about 48% of them present only once. The sample was blood. Every receptor here comes from an older man in good health. Each CDR3 is given with its conserved first and last residue. The order of the fields is D gene, clone size, J gene, V gene, CDR3 DNA, CDR3 protein. D genes are given only for firm matches. Expanded clones are given a class, and other clones once, few, many or no size at all.

>NA|NA|TRBJ2-6|TRBV5-6
TGTGCCAGCAGCTTGGAGTTCTGGCAATCTGGGGCCAACGTCCTGACTTTC
CASSLEFWQSGANVLTF
>TRBD1|NA|TRBJ2-3|TRBV15
TGTGCCACCAGCGGCCGGGACAGAAGCACAGATACGCAGTATTTT
CATSGRDRSTDTQYF
>TRBD1|NA|TRBJ2-7|TRBV9
TGTGCCAGCAGCACAGGGACAGGGGCTTTCAACGAGCAGTACTTC
CASSTGTGAFNEQYF
>TRBD1|few|TRBJ1-6|TRBV7-9
TGTGCCAGCAGCCGACTGAACCTAAGGGGGCGAAAGGATAATTCACCCCTCCACTTT
CASSRLNLRGRKDNSPLHF
>NA|NA|TRBJ2-3|TRBV20-1
TGCAGCCCCTTGATGATCTCCGTTAGCACAGATACGCAGTATTTT
CSPLMISVSTDTQYF
>TRBD2|few|TRBJ2-3|TRBV12-3/TRBV12-4
TGTGCCAGCAGTTTAGCGATGACTAGCGCCCGCACAGATACGCAGTATTTT
CASSLAMTSARTDTQYF
>TRBD1|few|TRBJ2-3|TRBV5-1
TGCGCCAGCAGCTCAGGACAGGGCCTCACAGATACGCAGTATTTT
CASSSGQGLTDTQYF
>TRBD1|few|TRBJ2-5|TRBV20-1
TGCAGTGCTAGGGGGGACAGGATTAAAGAGACCCAGTACTTC
CSARGDRIKETQYF
>NA|NA|TRBJ1-6|TRBV5-1
TGCGCCAGCAGCTTGTTTGGGAAAGATAATTCACCCCTCCACTTT
CASSLFGKDNSPLHF
>NA|NA|TRBJ2-1|TRBV18
TGTGCCAGCTCCCCAGAAGCAGGGTCAGTGCAGTTCTTC
CASSPEAGSVQFF
>NA|NA|TRBJ2-7|TRBV7-3
TGTGCCAGCAGCTCAAGTAGCACGGGCGAGCAGTACTTC
CASSSSSTGEQYF
>NA|few|TRBJ1-2|TRBV9
TGTGCCAGCAGCGAGCGGGACGTAAGAAGGGGCTACACCTTC
CASSERDVRRGYTF
>NA|NA|TRBJ2-3|TRBV12-3/TRBV12-4
TGTGCCAGCAGTTTAACGGCAGGGAGTGCAGATACGCAGTATTTT
CASSLTAGSADTQYF
>NA|NA|TRBJ2-3|TRBV14
TGTGCCAGCAGCCCCACGGGGTATACGCAGTATTTT
CASSPTGYTQYF
>NA|NA|TRBJ1-1|TRBV4-1
TGCGCCAGCAGCCTCGTCCCGGGAGGCACTGAAGCTTTCTTT
CASSLVPGGTEAFF
>NA|once|TRBJ2-1|TRBV28
TGTGCCAGCAGTGGCGGACAACAATACAATGAGCAGTTCTTC
CASSGGQQYNEQFF
>TRBD2|NA|TRBJ2-7|TRBV27
TGTGCCAGCAGTCCCCGAGCGGGAGCCTCTCACGAGCAGTACTTC
CASSPRAGASHEQYF
>NA|NA|TRBJ2-7|TRBV7-2
TGTGCCAGCAGACCCCGGTTGCAGGGTTCCTACGAGCAGTACTTC
CASRPRLQGSYEQYF
>NA|NA|TRBJ2-1|TRBV14
TGTGCCAGCAGCGCAGTATCGGGAGCTGGCTACAATGAGCAGTTCTTC
CASSAVSGAGYNEQFF
>NA|NA|TRBJ2-7|TRBV20-1
TGCAGTGTTAAGGGACACGTCTCCTACGAGCAGTACTTC
CSVKGHVSYEQYF
>NA|NA|TRBJ1-2|TRBV30
TGTGCCGGGCGAGGCTATGGCTACACCTTC
CAGRGYGYTF